This TCR beta chain emerged from a study of blood T cell repertoires in COVID-19. On the study more broadly: Acute and convalescent COVID-19 samples came from the United States, Italy and Spain.

The V gene's germline CDR1 is MNHGY and CDR2 SVAAGI. CDR3 length: 15 amino acids. Germline trimming cut 4 bases from V and 7 bases from J; bases unmatched to any gene: 7. Original methodology: Researchers report that nucleated cell counts were estimated from reference gene primer amplification. The protocol was immunoSEQ multiplex PCR, while the TCRdb copy is restricted to in-frame clones and leaves out a portion. The V and J calls and clone size are taken from that table; D and trimming were inferred from the DNA. The profile covers 200,000 or so clones, with about nine tenths appearing a single time and about 6.3% taken by the ten largest. This clone has a single count.

The origin of this receptor is a man in his 60s who had recovered from COVID-19. The chain employs TRBV6-9 and TRBJ1-4; TRBD1 matches 9 bases. The sequenced sample consisted of peripheral blood. CDR3 residues: CASSWPTGGREKLFF. The CDR3 DNA reads as TGTGCCAGCAGTTGGCCGACAGGGGGTCGTGAAAAACTGTTTTTT.